The 20 T cell receptor beta chains given below trace back to one sample, sequenced in a study of T cells after yellow fever vaccination. TCRdb passed the 5' RACE reads through MiXCR, listing each CDR3 protein once. The sample includes roughly 32,000 distinct CDR3 sequences, approximately 10% of them seen just once. This sample comprised PBMCs, either bulk or a sorted T-cell subset (CD4+, CD8+, memory, or dextramer-sorted; not recorded which), obtained around 15 days after the first yellow fever vaccination. The receptors stem from a man between 18 and 29 years old who received the YFV17D yellow fever vaccine.

This clonotype was counted at least ten times. CDR3 loop: CASSLEGQGFNEQFF. The CDR3 DNA is TGCGCCAGCAGCTTGGAGGGACAGGGCTTCAATGAGCAGTTCTTC. The V and J genes are TRBV5-1 and TRBJ2-1, with 9 bases matching TRBD1. Germline CDR1 is SGHRS and CDR2 is YFSETQ. The CDR3 extends over 15 amino acids. The J segment lost 6 bases and the V segment lost 0 bases, leaving 4 bases of the junction unmatched.

This clonotype occurred many times. This rearrangement joins TRBV7-2 to TRBJ2-3; D is uncertain. This CDR3 is built from 14 residues. Deletions cut 6 bases from V and 2 bases from J, with 12 bases between. Germline CDR1 reads SGHTA; CDR2 reads FQGNSA. CDR3 DNA sequence: TGTGCCAGCAGACACCCCTCACACACAGATACGCAGTATTTT. Its protein product is CASRHPSHTDTQYF.

This clonotype was recorded at least ten times. This sequence joins TRBV5-1 and TRBJ1-2; 10 bases match TRBD1. This CDR3 spans 15 amino acids. In germline, CDR1 is SGHRS, CDR2 YFSETQ. The ends lost 4 bases at V and 5 bases at J; junction bases unmatched: 8. The CDR3 region has the DNA TGCGCCAGCAGCCCCCGACAGGGGGCGGGGTATGGCTACACCTTC. It yields the protein CASSPRQGAGYGYTF.

This clonotype was recorded many times. The chain joins TRBV18 to TRBJ2-7; tentative D call: TRBD2 (6 bases). The ends were cut back, 3 bases at V and 3 bases at J, with 9 bases in the middle. CDR3 length: 13 amino acids. Germline CDR1 is KGHSH and CDR2 is LQKENI. This CDR3 reads CASSPEGSYEQYF. CDR3 sequence (DNA): TGTGCCAGCTCACCGGAGGGCAGCTACGAGCAGTACTTC.

This clonotype has ten or more counts. The chain has TRBV29-1 and TRBJ1-1; perhaps TRBD1 as D (6 bases). This CDR3 has 14 amino acids. Germline CDR1 is SQVTM and CDR2 is ANQGSEA. The ends were cut back, 4 bases at V and 0 bases at J, with 12 bases in the middle. For the CDR3, the DNA is TGCAGCGTTGTGGGGGCAGGAGTGAACACTGAAGCTTTCTTT. This translates into CSVVGAGVNTEAFF.

For this clonotype: A much larger clone differs by one base, so this may be a read error. V and J are TRBV7-2 and TRBJ2-5, with D perhaps TRBD1 or TRBD2 (6 bases each). The V gene's germline CDR1 is SGHTA and CDR2 FQGNSA. CDR3 size: 16 residues. In DNA, the CDR3 is TGTGCCAGCAGCTTAGGTGGGACATCGAGGAGGGAGATCCAGTACTTC. Translated, it gives CASSLGGTSRREIQYF.

At least ten counts were recorded for this clonotype. V is TRBV11-1 and J is TRBJ2-2, with a weak D call TRBD2 (6 bases). Trimming stripped 1 base from V and 2 bases from J, with 14 bases between. The CDR3 totals 17 residues. Germline lookup yields CDR1 SGHAT and CDR2 FQDESV (reference sequence). CDR3 sequence: CASSLVGGGINTGELFF. The CDR3 DNA reads as TGTGCCAGCAGCTTAGTGGGCGGAGGGATCAACACCGGGGAGCTGTTTTTT. Variable domain in full (rest from reference TRBV11-1 and TRBJ2-2): EAEVAQSPRYKITEKSQAVAFWCDPISGHATLYWYRQILGQGPELLVQFQDESVVDDSQLPKDRFSAERLKGVDSTLKIQPAELGDSAMYLCASSLVGGGINTGELFFGEGSRLTVL.

There are many counts of this clonotype. The chain employs TRBV7-9 and TRBJ1-1; a possible D gene is TRBD1 (6 bases). This CDR3 region has 15 residues. V was clipped by 4 bases and J by 5 bases, with 17 bases between them. Per germline, CDR1 SEHNR and CDR2 FQNEAQ (reference sequence). CDR3 bases: TGTGCCAGCAGCTCTCGGGGGGGCCGGTGGACTGAAGCTTTCTTT. Its translation: CASSSRGGRWTEAFF.

Of note for this clonotype: This could be a read error, since a much larger clone is one nucleotide away. The CDR3 DNA follows: TGTGCCAGCTGGGGGACAGACTCCTACGAGCAGTACTTC. Residues: CASWGTDSYEQYF. The chain has TRBV9 and TRBJ2-7; 7 bases map to TRBD1. CDR1 is SGDLS and CDR2 is YYNGEE in the germline V gene. V lost 7 bases to trimming and J lost 0 bases; unmatched junction nucleotides: 4. This CDR3 comprises 13 residues.

There are many counts of this clonotype. The rearrangement links TRBV2 to TRBJ2-3, with 8 bases lining up with TRBD1. Per the germline V gene, CDR1 is SNHLY and CDR2 is FYNNEI. Trimming at V came to 6 bases and at J to 1 base, leaving 6 bases not matched to a gene. This CDR3 spans 15 amino acids. The CDR3 here is CASSGGQGGTDTQYF. CDR3 sequence (DNA): TGTGCCAGCAGCGGAGGACAGGGAGGCACAGATACGCAGTATTTT.

By frequency in the sample, this clonotype is medium-sized. The rearrangement links TRBV12-3 or TRBV12-4 to TRBJ2-3, with 10 nucleotides matching TRBD2. Germline trimming cut 5 bases from V and 2 bases from J; bases unmatched to any gene: 7. The length of the CDR3 is 16 residues. The chain's CDR3 is CASSIWTSGVTDTQYF. CDR3 DNA sequence: TGTGCCAGCAGTATCTGGACTAGCGGAGTCACAGATACGCAGTATTTT.

This clonotype was counted at least ten times. V and J are TRBV2 and TRBJ2-1; D is perhaps TRBD2 (6 bases). The V and J ends lost 2 bases and 10 bases respectively, with 12 bases between them. Germline V gene lookup returns CDR1 SNHLY and CDR2 FYNNEI. The CDR3 contains 13 residues. The CDR3 sequence: CASSELRRGEQFF. CDR3 nucleotides: TGTGCCAGCAGTGAATTAAGGCGGGGCGAGCAGTTCTTC.

This clonotype was seen a single time. The chain has TRBV20-1 and TRBJ1-6, with 10 bases that match TRBD1. This CDR3 is built from 14 residues. Trimming cost V 5 bases and J 10 bases; bases outside gene matches: 8. Germline V lookup: CDR1 DFQATT, CDR2 SNEGSKA (reference sequence). Here the CDR3 DNA reads TGCAGTGCTCAGACAGGGGGCATAAAGTCACCCCTCCACTTT. It codes for CSAQTGGIKSPLHF.

This clonotype was seen ten or more times. The gene calls are TRBV12-3 or TRBV12-4 and TRBJ1-5; D might be TRBD1 (5 bases). The CDR3 totals 16 residues. With 3 bases removed from V and 12 bases from J, the gap between germline ends came to 24 bases. The CDR3 DNA reads as TGTGCCAGCAGTTTGGGGTTTGGGGGAGAGATCGGGTACCAGCATTTT. Translated, it gives CASSLGFGGEIGYQHF.

This clonotype occurred many times. The rearrangement uses TRBV7-2 and TRBJ2-2, with TRBD1 as a possible D gene (5 bases). The CDR3 extends over 14 amino acids. V lost 0 bases to trimming and J lost 9 bases, with 11 bases between them. Looked up from germline, CDR1 is SGHTA and CDR2 is FQGNSA. The DNA for the CDR3 is TGTGCCAGCAGCTTAGCCGTAGGGGATAGGGAGCTGTTTTTT. It encodes CASSLAVGDRELFF.

This clonotype was counted ten times or more. This chain uses TRBV6-2 or TRBV6-3 with TRBJ2-2; possible D gene TRBD1, 6 bases. Germline V gene data show CDR1 as MNHEY and CDR2 as SVGEGT. V was cut by 4 bases and J by 0 bases, with 9 bases left in between. The CDR3 totals 15 residues. DNA of the CDR3: TGTGCCAGCAGTTCGGCAGGGGCGAACACCGGGGAGCTGTTTTTT. Translated, it gives CASSSAGANTGELFF.

In this sample, this clonotype turned up many times. This sequence joins TRBV19 and TRBJ2-3; a possible D gene is TRBD1 (6 bases). Trimming took off 5 bases at V and 2 bases at J, with 11 bases between the two ends. The CDR3 is 14 residues long. Germline V gene sequence: CDR1 LNHDA, CDR2 SQIVND (reference sequence). Written as DNA, the CDR3 is TGTGCCAGTAGTCCCCAGGGGAACACAGATACGCAGTATTTT. Translation: CASSPQGNTDTQYF.

This clonotype was seen at least ten times. The chain recombines TRBV10-1 with TRBJ2-1, with D possibly called TRBD1 or TRBD2 (6 bases each). This CDR3 region has 14 residues. Germline CDR1 is WNHNN and CDR2 is SYGVQD (reference sequence). V was clipped by 2 bases and J by 4 bases, with 9 bases between them. CDR3 DNA: TGCGCCAGCAGTGAGAGGGGGGAATACAATGAGCAGTTCTTC. Translated: CASSERGEYNEQFF.

At least ten counts were recorded for this clonotype. CDR3 protein: CSARVRDHGQYV. DNA of the CDR3: TGCAGTGCTAGAGTCAGGGACCACGGGCAGTACGTC. The rearrangement links TRBV20-1 to TRBJ2-7; D is perhaps TRBD1 or TRBD2 (5 bases each). CDR3 size: 12 residues. V lost 1 base, J lost 9 bases, and 13 bases lay in between. Germline V gene data show CDR1 as DFQATT and CDR2 as SNEGSKA (reference sequence).

In its sample, this clonotype was seen many times. J is TRBJ1-2 and V is TRBV7-9; D call uncertain. This CDR3 spans 13 amino acids. Germline CDR1 and CDR2: SEHNR and FQNEAQ (reference sequence). V lost 3 bases to trimming and J lost 3 bases, with 8 bases between them. The CDR3 DNA sequence: TGTGCCAGCAGCTTTATGTCCGACTATGGCTACACCTTC. The encoded protein is CASSFMSDYGYTF. The full variable domain, in which reference TRBV7-9 and TRBJ1-2 provide the parts outside the CDR3, is DTGVSQNPRHKITKRGQNVTFRCDPISEHNRLYWYRQTLGQGPEFLTYFQNEAQLEKSRLLSDRFSAERPKGSFSTLEIQRTEQGDSAMYLCASSFMSDYGYTFGSGTRLTVV.